The clone carrying this TCR beta chain was detected only a few times. These data come from a study of identical twins. A universal primer site was created by template switching, with the cDNA bearing unique molecular identifiers. TCRdb re-called the 5' RACE reads with MiXCR, one entry per CDR3 protein. The sample comprises about 530,000 distinct CDR3 sequences, about a fifth of which are singletons, and 0.4% to 0.6% rests with the top ten. The CDR3 is 18 amino acids. With V trimmed by 5 bases and J by 3 bases, 14 bases remained unmatched. Germline V gives CDR1 MDHEN, CDR2 SYDVKM. All of the donors were Caucasians in good health. A further study also used this sample, focusing on yellow fever vaccine responses in identical twins.

The V gene is TRBV28, the J gene TRBJ2-1, with 9 bases that match TRBD2. The origin of this receptor is a woman between 18 and 30 years old in good health. The material sequenced was CD4+ T cells sorted from blood. The CDR3 DNA is TGTGCCAGCAGTACCGGGACTAGCCTAGCCAACCTCTACAATGAGCAGTTCTTC. Amino acids: CASSTGTSLANLYNEQFF.